This T cell receptor (beta chain) stems from a study of OX40 agonist ivuxolimab in advanced cancers. Assay: immunoSEQ multiplex PCR; the TCRdb copy retains only in-frame clones and omits some. This sample has roughly 81,000 clones, with nearly 95% found just once. V lost 4 bases and J lost 2, with 13 bases in between. This CDR3 contains 15 residues. Germline loops: CDR1 LNHNV, CDR2 YYDKDF (reference sequence). J is TRBJ2-3 and V is TRBV15, with D uncertain. The sequencing used CD4+ or CD8+ T cells sorted from blood, collected in a trial of the OX40 agonist ivuxolimab. This receptor was identified in an adult with an advanced solid tumor such as melanoma, head and neck, liver or kidney cancer. Written as DNA, the CDR3 is TGTGCCACCAGCACAGGACCCCTAATCACAGATACGCAGTATTTT. This codes for CATSTGPLITDTQYF. The full variable domain, with the rest looked up from reference TRBV15 and TRBJ2-3, is DAMVIQNPRYQVTQFGKPVTLSCSQTLNHNVMYWYQQKSSQAPKLLFHYYDKDFNNEADTPDNFQSRRPNTSFCFLDIRSPGLGDTAMYLCATSTGPLITDTQYFGPGTRLTVL.